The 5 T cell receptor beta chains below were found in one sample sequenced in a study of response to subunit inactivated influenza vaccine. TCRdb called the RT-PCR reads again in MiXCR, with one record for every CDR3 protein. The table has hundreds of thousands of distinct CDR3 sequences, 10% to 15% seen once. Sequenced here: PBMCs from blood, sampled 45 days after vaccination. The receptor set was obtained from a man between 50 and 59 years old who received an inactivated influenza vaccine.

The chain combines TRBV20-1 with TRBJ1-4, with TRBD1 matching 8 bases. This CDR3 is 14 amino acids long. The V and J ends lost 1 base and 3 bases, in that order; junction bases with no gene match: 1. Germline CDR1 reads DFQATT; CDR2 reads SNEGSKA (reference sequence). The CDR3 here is CSARGTGPNEKLFF. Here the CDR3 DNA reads TGCAGTGCTAGAGGGACAGGGCCTAATGAAAAACTGTTTTTT.

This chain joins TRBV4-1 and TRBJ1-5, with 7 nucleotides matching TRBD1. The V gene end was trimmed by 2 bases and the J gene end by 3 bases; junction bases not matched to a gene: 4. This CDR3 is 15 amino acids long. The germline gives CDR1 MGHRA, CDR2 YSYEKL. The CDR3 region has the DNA TGCGCCAGCAGCCAATCTGGGACAGTCAATCAGCCCCAGCATTTT. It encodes CASSQSGTVNQPQHF.

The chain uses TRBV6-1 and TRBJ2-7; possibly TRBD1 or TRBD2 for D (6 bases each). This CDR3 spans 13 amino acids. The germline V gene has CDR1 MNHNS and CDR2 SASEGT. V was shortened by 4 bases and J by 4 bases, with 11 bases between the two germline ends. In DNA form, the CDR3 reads TGTGCCAGCAGTGCGGGGGACAAATACGAGCAGTACTTC. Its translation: CASSAGDKYEQYF.

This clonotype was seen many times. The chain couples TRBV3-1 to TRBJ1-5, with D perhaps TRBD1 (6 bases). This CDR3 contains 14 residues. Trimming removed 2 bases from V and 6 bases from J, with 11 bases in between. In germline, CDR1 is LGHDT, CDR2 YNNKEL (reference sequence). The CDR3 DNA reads TGTGCCAGCAGCCAAAAAACAGGGAGTCAGCCCCAGCATTTT. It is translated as CASSQKTGSQPQHF.

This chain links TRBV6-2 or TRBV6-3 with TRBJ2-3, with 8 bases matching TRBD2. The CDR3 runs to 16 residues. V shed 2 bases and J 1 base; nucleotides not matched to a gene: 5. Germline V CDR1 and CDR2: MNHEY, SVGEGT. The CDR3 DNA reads TGTGCCAGCAGTTACACCCGGGGGGGAGGCACAGATACGCAGTATTTT. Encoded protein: CASSYTRGGGTDTQYF.